Listed below are T cell receptor beta chains from one sample, sequenced in a study of CD4 T cells in relation to SARS-CoV-2 and coronaviruses. Measured with immunoSEQ multiplex PCR; TCRdb has only the in-frame clones, and not every one. The table shows 50,000 to 70,000 clones, with around 86% occurring only once. The sequenced sample consisted of memory CD4+ T cells from PBMCs. The receptors here all came from a human donor in good health. The CDR3 runs from the conserved cysteine through the conserved F or W. Fields, in order: V gene, clone size, D gene, J gene, CDR3 protein, CDR3 DNA. D genes are given only for firm matches. Size is stated for part of the rows, as once, few or many counts, or as a class when the clone is expanded.

V: TRBV2; size: -; D: TRBD1; J: TRBJ2-1; CDR3: CASSEGTGNEQFF; DNA: TGTGCCAGCAGCGAAGGGACAGGGAATGAGCAGTTCTTC
V: TRBV11-2; size: -; D: -; J: TRBJ1-6; CDR3: CASSLRPGLNSPLHF; DNA: TGTGCCAGCAGCTTACGGCCGGGGCTCAATTCACCCCTCCACTTT
V: TRBV18; size: -; D: -; J: TRBJ1-3; CDR3: CASYKTPDAGNTIYF; DNA: TGTGCCAGCTATAAAACGCCGGATGCTGGAAACACCATATATTTT
V: TRBV6-6; size: -; D: TRBD1; J: TRBJ1-2; CDR3: CASSYDRDSYNYGYTF; DNA: TGTGCCAGCAGTTACGACCGGGACAGCTATAACTATGGCTACACCTTC
V: TRBV7-2; size: -; D: TRBD1; J: TRBJ1-1; CDR3: CASSWDRAHTEAFF; DNA: TGTGCCAGCAGCTGGGACAGGGCTCACACTGAAGCTTTCTTT
V: TRBV21-1; size: -; D: -; J: TRBJ2-1; CDR3: CASSASFDPEGEQFF; DNA: TGTGCCAGCAGCGCGTCATTTGATCCTGAGGGTGAGCAGTTCTTC
V: TRBV2; size: -; D: -; J: TRBJ2-4; CDR3: CASSRTGGGNIQYF; DNA: TGTGCCAGCAGCCGGACAGGAGGGGGGAACATTCAGTACTTC
V: TRBV11-2; size: -; D: TRBD1; J: TRBJ1-5; CDR3: CASSRQGSQPQHF; DNA: TGTGCCAGCAGCCGACAGGGAAGTCAGCCCCAGCATTTT
V: TRBV20-1; size: -; D: TRBD2; J: TRBJ2-7; CDR3: CSASGAGVSGEYF; DNA: TGCAGTGCTAGTGGCGCGGGAGTGTCTGGCGAGTACTTC
V: TRBV7-2; size: -; D: -; J: TRBJ1-1; CDR3: CASSLGSRIAFF; DNA: TGTGCCAGCAGTTTAGGGTCGCGTATAGCTTTCTTT
V: TRBV7-9; size: -; D: TRBD1; J: TRBJ1-1; CDR3: CASSRPSRTGGIEAFF; DNA: TGTGCCAGCAGCCGACCTAGCCGGACAGGGGGGATTGAAGCTTTCTTT
V: TRBV5-1; size: -; D: TRBD1; J: TRBJ1-6; CDR3: CASSLVAGGKGSPLHF; DNA: TGCGCCAGCAGCTTGGTGGCAGGGGGCAAGGGTTCACCCCTCCACTTT
V: TRBV3-1/TRBV3-2; size: -; D: TRBD1; J: TRBJ1-5; CDR3: CASSSRDRPNQPQHF; DNA: TGTGCCAGCAGCTCTCGGGACAGACCAAATCAGCCCCAGCATTTT
V: TRBV19; size: -; D: TRBD2; J: TRBJ2-3; CDR3: CASSIGLAGGYTQYF; DNA: TGTGCCAGTAGTATCGGACTAGCGGGAGGGTATACGCAGTATTTT
V: TRBV5-4; size: -; D: TRBD2; J: TRBJ2-1; CDR3: CASSFSGSAGKQFF; DNA: TGTGCCAGCAGCTTTAGCGGGTCGGCAGGCAAGCAGTTCTTC
V: TRBV5-5; size: -; D: TRBD1; J: TRBJ2-7; CDR3: CASSPYHGQVGEQYF; DNA: TGTGCCAGCAGCCCCTACCATGGACAGGTGGGCGAGCAGTACTTC
V: TRBV6-5; size: -; D: -; J: TRBJ2-3; CDR3: CAIPGQNTDTQYF; DNA: TGTGCCATCCCGGGGCAGAACACAGATACGCAGTATTTT
V: TRBV7-6; size: -; D: TRBD1; J: TRBJ2-5; CDR3: CASSFSRGETQYF; DNA: TGTGCCAGCAGCTTTTCCAGGGGGGAGACCCAGTACTTC
V: TRBV19; size: -; D: -; J: TRBJ1-1; CDR3: CASSMDPGMNTEAFF; DNA: TGTGCCAGTAGTATGGATCCGGGGATGAACACTGAAGCTTTCTTT
V: TRBV21-1; size: -; D: -; J: TRBJ1-3; CDR3: CASRKGMGQGVGNTIYF; DNA: TGTGCCAGCAGAAAGGGGATGGGACAGGGGGTTGGAAACACCATATATTTT
V: TRBV14; size: -; D: -; J: TRBJ1-1; CDR3: CASSQDLLGNTEAFF; DNA: TGTGCCAGCAGCCAAGATCTCTTGGGTAACACTGAAGCTTTCTTT
V: TRBV5-1; size: -; D: TRBD1; J: TRBJ2-5; CDR3: CASSLEDRGGETQYF; DNA: TGCGCCAGCAGCTTGGAGGACAGGGGGGGGGAGACCCAGTACTTC
V: TRBV7-9; size: -; D: -; J: TRBJ1-1; CDR3: CASSPNRAIGTEAFF; DNA: TGTGCCAGCAGCCCAAACAGGGCAATTGGCACTGAAGCTTTCTTT
V: TRBV6-2/TRBV6-3; size: -; D: -; J: TRBJ1-5; CDR3: CASSSRLPHNQPQHF; DNA: TGTGCCAGCAGCTCCAGGCTCCCCCACAATCAGCCCCAGCATTTT
V: TRBV7-2; size: -; D: -; J: TRBJ1-4; CDR3: CASSPGGSSNEKLFF; DNA: TGTGCCAGCAGCCCAGGTGGCAGCTCTAATGAAAAACTGTTTTTT
V: TRBV3-1/TRBV3-2; size: -; D: TRBD2; J: TRBJ2-7; CDR3: CASSQDGLAGGHEQYF; DNA: TGTGCCAGCAGCCAAGACGGACTAGCGGGAGGCCACGAGCAGTACTTC
V: TRBV5-1; size: -; D: -; J: TRBJ2-3; CDR3: CASSLGGSNTQYF; DNA: TGCGCCAGCAGCTTGGGAGGGTCCAATACGCAGTATTTT
V: TRBV25-1; size: -; D: -; J: TRBJ2-7; CDR3: CASSDQNSYEQYF; DNA: TGTGCCAGCAGTGACCAAAACTCCTACGAGCAGTACTTC
V: TRBV11-1; size: -; D: TRBD1; J: TRBJ1-1; CDR3: CASSSKMDRGRSEAFF; DNA: TGTGCCAGCAGCTCCAAGATGGACAGGGGTCGCAGTGAAGCTTTCTTT
V: TRBV30; size: once; D: -; J: TRBJ1-1; CDR3: CAWSSPRDGLNTEAFF; DNA: TGTGCCTGGTCCAGCCCCCGGGACGGACTTAACACTGAAGCTTTCTTT
V: TRBV12-5; size: -; D: -; J: TRBJ2-7; CDR3: CASAETGDYDEQYF; DNA: TGTGCTAGTGCCGAGACAGGGGACTACGACGAGCAGTACTTC
V: TRBV12-3/TRBV12-4; size: -; D: TRBD2; J: TRBJ2-3; CDR3: CALAGASTDTQYF; DNA: TGCGCTTTAGCGGGGGCCAGCACAGATACGCAGTATTTT
V: TRBV18; size: -; D: -; J: TRBJ2-5; CDR3: CASSPYRDSETQYF; DNA: TGTGCCAGCTCACCTTACAGGGATTCAGAGACCCAGTACTTC
V: TRBV28; size: -; D: -; J: TRBJ1-6; CDR3: CASSRSWPLHF; DNA: TGTGCCAGCAGTCGTTCCTGGCCCCTCCACTTT
V: TRBV4-1; size: few; D: -; J: TRBJ2-7; CDR3: CASSPPEGSYEQYF; DNA: TGCGCCAGCAGCCCCCCAGAAGGTTCCTACGAGCAGTACTTC
V: TRBV27; size: -; D: -; J: TRBJ1-5; CDR3: CASSLYPHRTSNQPQHF; DNA: TGTGCCAGCAGTTTATATCCCCACAGGACCTCCAATCAGCCCCAGCATTTT
V: TRBV5-6; size: -; D: -; J: TRBJ1-5; CDR3: CASSLGRNQPQHF; DNA: TGTGCCAGCAGCTTGGGACGGAATCAGCCCCAGCATTTT
V: TRBV6-5; size: -; D: -; J: TRBJ2-3; CDR3: CASSRQSLTDTQYF; DNA: TGTGCCAGCAGCCGACAGTCACTCACAGATACGCAGTATTTT
V: TRBV19; size: -; D: TRBD2; J: TRBJ2-3; CDR3: CASSSPEAGWRDTQYF; DNA: TGTGCCAGTAGTTCCCCCGAAGCGGGGTGGAGAGATACGCAGTATTTT
V: TRBV2; size: -; D: -; J: TRBJ2-3; CDR3: CASSAEIRGDTQYF; DNA: TGTGCCAGCAGTGCTGAAATTAGGGGAGATACGCAGTATTTT
V: TRBV5-1; size: few; D: -; J: TRBJ2-1; CDR3: CASSNGIVYNEQFF; DNA: TGCGCCAGCTCGAATGGGATCGTTTACAATGAGCAGTTCTTC
V: TRBV7-2; size: -; D: TRBD2; J: TRBJ2-5; CDR3: CASSLGGRYQETQYF; DNA: TGTGCCAGCAGCTTAGGCGGGAGGTACCAAGAGACCCAGTACTTC
V: TRBV19; size: -; D: -; J: TRBJ2-7; CDR3: CASSSLDRSSYEQYF; DNA: TGTGCCAGTAGTTCTCTCGACAGGAGCTCCTACGAGCAGTACTTC
V: TRBV15; size: -; D: -; J: TRBJ2-7; CDR3: CATSVRLGTYEQYF; DNA: TGTGCCACCAGCGTCAGACTGGGAACCTACGAGCAGTACTTC
V: TRBV3-1/TRBV3-2; size: -; D: -; J: TRBJ2-5; CDR3: CASSQGGVETQYF; DNA: TGTGCCAGCAGCCAAGGGGGAGTGGAGACCCAGTACTTC
V: TRBV5-3; size: -; D: TRBD1; J: TRBJ1-4; CDR3: CARSYTKTRAGRDRGWEKLFF; DNA: TGTGCCAGAAGCTACACCAAGACCCGAGCAGGGCGGGACAGGGGATGGGAAAAACTGTTTTTT
V: TRBV7-2; size: -; D: -; J: TRBJ1-5; CDR3: CASSPDGINQPQHF; DNA: TGTGCCAGCAGTCCGGACGGAATCAATCAGCCCCAGCATTTT
V: TRBV6-1; size: once; D: -; J: TRBJ2-7; CDR3: CASSEAGALPYEQYF; DNA: TGTGCCAGCAGTGAAGCGGGGGCCCTTCCCTACGAGCAGTACTTC
V: TRBV9; size: -; D: -; J: TRBJ1-5; CDR3: CASSNGVQDNQPQHF; DNA: TGTGCCAGCAGCAATGGCGTGCAGGACAATCAGCCCCAGCATTTT
V: TRBV4-3; size: -; D: TRBD2; J: TRBJ2-3; CDR3: CASSQDYGGGVGDTQYF; DNA: TGCGCCAGCAGCCAAGATTACGGCGGGGGGGTCGGAGATACGCAGTATTTT
V: TRBV3-1/TRBV3-2; size: once; D: TRBD2; J: TRBJ2-3; CDR3: CASRPRLAVSTDTQYF; DNA: TGTGCCAGCAGGCCGAGACTAGCGGTTAGCACAGATACGCAGTATTTT
V: TRBV19; size: -; D: TRBD1; J: TRBJ1-4; CDR3: CASRTPQGALEKLFF; DNA: TGTGCCAGTAGAACTCCCCAGGGGGCGCTTGAAAAACTGTTTTTT
V: TRBV2; size: -; D: TRBD2; J: TRBJ2-1; CDR3: CASRAGTSGGEQFF; DNA: TGTGCCAGCAGGGCCGGGACTAGCGGTGGCGAGCAGTTCTTC